These T cell receptor beta chains were read from a single sample in a study of vaccination and CD4 T cells after COVID-19. One entry per CDR3 protein, called by TCRdb with MiXCR from the PCR reads. The sample consists of fewer than 13,000 distinct CDR3 sequences, roughly 28% of them appearing once. The antigens these receptors bind are not known. The sample consisted of CD4+ T cells from blood, cultured in vitro. The origin of the receptors is a human donor who had recovered from COVID-19. Each CDR3 is given with its conserved first and last residue. A D gene is named only where the DNA matches it firmly. Only some rows state a clone size, as once, few, many or a class for expanded clones.

TRBJ1-2 NA NA TRBV7-3 CASSLTNGYAF TGTGCCAGCAGCTTAACCAATGGCTACGCCTTC
TRBJ2-7 few NA TRBV7-8 CASSLGGPRNEQYF TGTGCCAGCAGCTTAGGTGGACCCCGGAACGAGCAGTACTTC
TRBJ2-7 few NA TRBV5-6 CASSLGSGTYSYEQYF TGTGCCAGCAGCTTAGGGTCGGGCACATACTCCTACGAGCAGTACTTC
TRBJ1-5 NA NA TRBV7-7 CASSPSLVQPQHF TGTGCTAGCAGCCCATCACTGGTTCAGCCCCAGCATTTT
TRBJ1-2 NA NA TRBV25-1 CASSESGRAYGYTF TGTGCCAGCAGTGAGTCAGGACGGGCCTATGGCTACACCTTC
TRBJ1-1 few NA TRBV7-2 CASSSQSGRSEAFF TGTGCCAGCAGCTCACAAAGCGGACGAAGTGAAGCTTTCTTT
TRBJ2-5 NA NA TRBV7-7 CASSLLSGGETQYF TGTGCTAGCAGCTTACTTTCTGGGGGAGAGACCCAGTACTTC
TRBJ1-1 once NA TRBV4-1 CASSQDSQGRTEAFF TGCGCCAGCAGCCAAGATTCCCAGGGGCGCACTGAAGCTTTCTTT
TRBJ1-2 medium-sized NA TRBV7-2 CASSLVEIGYTF TGTGCCAGCAGCTTAGTGGAGATTGGCTACACCTTC
TRBJ1-2 medium-sized TRBD1 TRBV20-1 CSAKTGSGYGYTF TGCAGTGCGAAGACAGGGAGTGGCTATGGCTACACCTTC
TRBJ1-6 few NA TRBV4-3 CASSQQRDGNSPLHF TGCGCCAGCAGCCAACAACGGGACGGGAATTCACCCCTCCACTTT
TRBJ2-1 NA TRBD2 TRBV20-1 CSARRGLAGNNEQFF TGCAGTGCTAGAAGGGGTCTAGCGGGAAACAATGAGCAGTTCTTC
TRBJ2-1 NA NA TRBV20-1 CSARLGNEQFF TGCAGTGCTAGACTCGGGAATGAGCAGTTCTTC
TRBJ1-1 NA NA TRBV4-3 CASSQGMGPTFF TGCGCCAGCAGCCAAGGTATGGGGCCGACTTTCTTT
TRBJ1-1 few NA TRBV5-1 CASSLVDRSEAFF TGCGCCAGCAGCTTGGTTGACAGGTCGGAAGCTTTCTTT
TRBJ1-2 few NA TRBV5-4 CASSLRGDGGYGYTF TGTGCCAGCAGCTTGAGGGGTGACGGCGGCTATGGCTACACCTTC
TRBJ2-2 NA NA TRBV20-1 CSASGVGGGGELFF TGCAGTGCCTCCGGGGTTGGGGGCGGCGGGGAGCTGTTTTTT
TRBJ2-5 NA TRBD2 TRBV5-1 CASSRTREGTQYF TGCGCCAGCAGCCGGACCCGGGAGGGGACCCAGTACTTC
TRBJ1-1 few NA TRBV12-3/TRBV12-4 CASSPLMNTEAFF TGTGCCAGCAGTCCCCTGATGAACACTGAAGCTTTCTTT
TRBJ1-5 NA NA TRBV6-2/TRBV6-3 CASSYEAGIDSNQPQHF TGTGCCAGCAGTTACGAGGCTGGGATTGACAGCAATCAGCCCCAGCATTTT
TRBJ1-2 NA NA TRBV12-3/TRBV12-4 CASSFPEGGYTF TGTGCCAGCAGTTTCCCCGAAGGGGGCTACACCTTC
TRBJ2-5 NA TRBD2 TRBV20-1 CSADMTSGGPQETQYF TGCAGTGCTGATATGACTAGCGGGGGACCGCAAGAGACCCAGTACTTC
TRBJ1-5 NA NA TRBV4-2 CASAGQPNQPQHF TGTGCCAGCGCCGGACAGCCCAATCAGCCCCAGCATTTT
TRBJ1-1 NA TRBD1 TRBV6-1 CATLRGGGTGKDEAFF TGTGCCACCCTCCGGGGGGGCGGGACAGGGAAGGATGAAGCTTTCTTT
TRBJ2-7 few NA TRBV7-8 CASSTTESSYEQYF TGTGCCAGCAGCACTACAGAGAGCTCCTACGAGCAGTACTTC
TRBJ2-1 NA TRBD1 TRBV6-2/TRBV6-3 CASSRTGTATVNEQFF TGTGCCAGCAGTCGCACAGGGACAGCCACGGTCAATGAGCAGTTCTTC